This passage covers 9 T cell receptor beta chains from one sample sequenced in a study of CD8 T cells in Susac syndrome. The authors reverse transcribed roughly 0.5 to 1 ug RNA with random hexamers. MiXCR, applied by TCRdb to the immunoSEQ multiplex PCR reads, yields one record per CDR3 protein. The sample holds some 180,000 distinct CDR3 sequences, just under 95% seen once. The sample taken for sequencing was CD4+ T cells from PBMCs. The source of these receptors is a human donor in good health.

Of note for this clonotype: The junction departs from germline at one end; a sequencing error may be responsible. This chain uses TRBV29-1 with TRBJ2-6; TRBD2 might be the D (6 bases). The CDR3 runs 13 residues. CDR1 is SQVTM and CDR2 is ANQGSEA in the germline V gene. The CDR3 region has the DNA TGCAGCGCCGCTGGGACTGGGACCAACGTCCTGACTTTC. Translated, it gives CSAAGTGTNVLTF.

The gene calls are TRBV27 and TRBJ2-1; weak D call: TRBD1 (6 bases). Germline V gives CDR1 MNHEY, CDR2 SMNVEV (reference sequence). V lost 6 bases and J 0 bases, leaving 15 bases between the germline ends. This CDR3 is 16 amino acids long. CDR3 in DNA: TGTGCCAGCAGCCCCCCACAGGGAAGCTCCTACAATGAGCAGTTCTTC. Translating gives CASSPPQGSSYNEQFF.

This clonotype was seen once. This sequence joins TRBV29-1 and TRBJ2-7, with D unclear. In germline, CDR1 is SQVTM, CDR2 ANQGSEA. Trimming removed 4 bases from V and 2 bases from J, with 12 bases in between. This CDR3 has 13 amino acids. The CDR3 nucleotides read TGCAGCGTTGTGAGTCCAGCCACCTACGAGCAGTACTTC. This sequence encodes CSVVSPATYEQYF.

The CDR3 sequence is CASSLARGTGVYNEQFF. Here the CDR3 DNA reads TGTGCCAGCAGCTTGGCCCGGGGGACAGGGGTTTACAATGAGCAGTTCTTC. This chain links TRBV5-6 with TRBJ2-1, with 10 nucleotides matching TRBD1. This CDR3 has 17 residues. Looked up from germline, CDR1 is SGHDT and CDR2 is YYEEEE. V lost 0 bases to trimming and J lost 4 bases; unmatched junction nucleotides: 7.

The chain employs TRBV20-1 and TRBJ2-7; D call uncertain. Germline V gene lookup returns CDR1 DFQATT and CDR2 SNEGSKA (reference sequence). The CDR3 runs 10 residues. V lost 6 bases, J lost 3 bases, and 6 bases lay in between. CDR3 in amino acids: CSAHDYEQYF. The CDR3 coding sequence is TGCAGTGCGCATGACTACGAGCAGTACTTC.

CDR3 coding DNA: TGCAGTGCTAGAGGAGGGCCCCAGGCGACCCAGTACTTC. It yields the protein CSARGGPQATQYF. This chain uses TRBV20-1 with TRBJ2-5; possibly TRBD2 for D (5 bases). V was trimmed by 1 base and J by 7 bases, leaving 13 bases between them. From germline, CDR1 is DFQATT and CDR2 SNEGSKA (reference sequence). The CDR3 sequence is 13 residues long.

Notes on this clonotype: This clone may be a read error of a much larger clone one base away. V gene TRBV6-6 combines with J gene TRBJ2-7; D is ambiguous. The V end was cut by 4 bases, the J end by 1 base, with 2 bases between. The CDR3 sequence is 11 residues long. Germline V lookup: CDR1 MNHNY, CDR2 SVGAGI (reference sequence). CDR3 residues: CASSWSYEQYF. The CDR3 bases are TGTGCCAGCAGTTGGTCCTACGAGCAGTACTTC.

This chain joins TRBV27 and TRBJ2-7, with 11 positions matching TRBD2. CDR1 and CDR2 (germline): MNHEY, SMNVEV (reference sequence). This CDR3 has 16 residues. The trim removed 5 bases at V and 5 bases at J, leaving 11 bases unmatched. The CDR3 DNA is TGTGCCAGCAGTCACCTTTTAGCGGGAGGGCCGCACGAGCAGTACTTC. This codes for CASSHLLAGGPHEQYF.

V and J are TRBV3-1 and TRBJ2-3; 9 bases line up with TRBD2. The germline gives CDR1 LGHDT, CDR2 YNNKEL (reference sequence). The CDR3 length is 16 residues. The V gene end was trimmed by 4 bases and the J gene end by 0 bases; junction bases not matched to a gene: 5. CDR3 in amino acids: CASSPITSGSTDTQYF. For the CDR3, the DNA is TGTGCCAGCAGCCCTATAACTAGCGGGAGCACAGATACGCAGTATTTT.